This passage covers 2 T cell receptor beta chains from one sample sequenced in a study of blood T cell repertoires in COVID-19. Generated by immunoSEQ multiplex PCR, the TCRdb table keeps only in-frame clones and is missing some. This table has some 190,000 clones, roughly 80% appearing once. Sequencing used PBMCs or T cells enriched from blood (not recorded which). All receptors derive from a woman in her twenties or thirties who had recovered from COVID-19.

A word on this clone: The same CDR3 is also encoded by other DNA sequences in this sample. V gene TRBV5-1 combines with J gene TRBJ1-1; no reliable D call. The CDR3 loop spans 13 amino acids. The V gene's germline CDR1 is SGHRS and CDR2 YFSETQ. V shed 0 bases and J shed 1 base, with 4 bases lying between them. CDR3 in DNA: TGCGCCAGCAGCTTGGGAGGGAACACTGAAGCTTTCTTT. Encoded protein: CASSLGGNTEAFF. The full variable domain, its missing parts supplied by reference TRBV5-1 and TRBJ1-1, is KAGVTQTPRYLIKTRGQQVTLSCSPISGHRSVSWYQQTPGQGLQFLFEYFSETQRNKGNFPGRFSGRQFSNSRSEMNVSTLELGDSALYLCASSLGGNTEAFFGQGTRLTVV.

The chain links TRBV12-3 or TRBV12-4 to TRBJ2-7, with D uncertain. The CDR3 has 11 residues. The germline V and J ends were trimmed by 5 bases and 4 bases, with 6 bases remaining between them. CDR3 DNA sequence: TGTGCCAGCAGTCACCAGTACGAGCAGTACTTC. Protein: CASSHQYEQYF.